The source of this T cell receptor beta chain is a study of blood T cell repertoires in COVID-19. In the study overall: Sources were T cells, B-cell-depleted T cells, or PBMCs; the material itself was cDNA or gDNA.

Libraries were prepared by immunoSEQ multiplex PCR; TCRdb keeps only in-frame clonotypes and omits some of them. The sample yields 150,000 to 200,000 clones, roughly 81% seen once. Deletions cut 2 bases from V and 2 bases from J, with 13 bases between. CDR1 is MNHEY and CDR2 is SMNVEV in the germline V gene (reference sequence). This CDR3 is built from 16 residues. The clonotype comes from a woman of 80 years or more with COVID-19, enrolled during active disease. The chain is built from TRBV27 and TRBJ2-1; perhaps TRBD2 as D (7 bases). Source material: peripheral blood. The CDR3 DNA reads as TGTGCCAGCAGTTTAGGAAGGGGGGGCACCTACAATGAGCAGTTCTTC. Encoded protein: CASSLGRGGTYNEQFF.